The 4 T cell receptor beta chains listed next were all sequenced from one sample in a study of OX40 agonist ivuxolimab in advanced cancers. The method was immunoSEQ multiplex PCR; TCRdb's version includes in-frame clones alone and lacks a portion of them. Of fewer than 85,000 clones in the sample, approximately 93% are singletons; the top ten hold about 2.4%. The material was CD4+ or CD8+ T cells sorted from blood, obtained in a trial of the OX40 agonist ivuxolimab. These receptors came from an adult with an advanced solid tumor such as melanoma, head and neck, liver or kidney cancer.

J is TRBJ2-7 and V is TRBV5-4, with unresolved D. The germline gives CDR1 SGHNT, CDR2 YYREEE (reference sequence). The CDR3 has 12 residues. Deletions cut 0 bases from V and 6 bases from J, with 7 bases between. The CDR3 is CASSLDSREQYF. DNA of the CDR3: TGTGCCAGCAGCTTGGACTCCCGCGAGCAGTACTTC.

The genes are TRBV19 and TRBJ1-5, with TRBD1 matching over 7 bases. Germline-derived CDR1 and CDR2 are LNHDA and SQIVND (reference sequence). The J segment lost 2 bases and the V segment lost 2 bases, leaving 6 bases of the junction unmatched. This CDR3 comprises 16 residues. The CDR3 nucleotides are TGTGCCAGTAGTATATCGGGGACAGCAGGCAATCAGCCCCAGCATTTT. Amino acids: CASSISGTAGNQPQHF.

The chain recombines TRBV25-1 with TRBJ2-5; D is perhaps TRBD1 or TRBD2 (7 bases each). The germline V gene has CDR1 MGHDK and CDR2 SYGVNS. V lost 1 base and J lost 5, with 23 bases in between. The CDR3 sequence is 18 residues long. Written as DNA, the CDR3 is TGTGCCAGCAGTGAATTAGGGAGGTTATCAGGGGGGGTGGAGACCCAGTACTTC. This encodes CASSELGRLSGGVETQYF.

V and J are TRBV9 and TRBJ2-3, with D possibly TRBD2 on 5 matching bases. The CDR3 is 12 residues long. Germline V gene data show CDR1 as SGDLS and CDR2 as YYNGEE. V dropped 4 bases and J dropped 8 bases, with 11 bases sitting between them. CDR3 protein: CASSRPRGTQYF. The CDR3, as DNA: TGTGCCAGCAGCCGACCCCGGGGTACGCAGTATTTT.